The 29 T cell receptor beta chains below all came from one sample that was sequenced in a study of PD-L1 blockade in urothelial cancer. Time point reported: peripheral blood 6 weeks after treatment start. The assay was immunoSEQ multiplex PCR, and TCRdb's table has in-frame clones only and misses some. Of some 120,000 clones listed, 85% to 95% are singletons. This specimen was PBMCs, taken around atezolizumab (anti-PD-L1) treatment. These receptors all come from a man in his 60s with urothelial cancer.

The genes are TRBV30 and TRBJ2-2; 7 bases match TRBD1. The CDR3 runs 13 residues. V shed 1 base and J 8 bases; nucleotides not matched to a gene: 4. The germline V gene has CDR1 GTSNPN and CDR2 SVGIG (reference sequence). CDR3 protein: CAWSGDRAGELFF. CDR3 DNA: TGTGCCTGGAGTGGGGACAGAGCGGGGGAGCTGTTTTTT.

The genes are TRBV5-1 and TRBJ2-7, with 8 bases fitting TRBD1. Trimming removed 0 bases from V and 6 bases from J; junction bases left unmatched: 2. The germline V gene has CDR1 SGHRS and CDR2 YFSETQ. The CDR3 spans 13 residues. The CDR3 DNA sequence: TGCGCCAGCAGCTTGGCGACAGGGGCCGAGCAGTACTTC. Translation gives CASSLATGAEQYF.

The chain couples TRBV28 to TRBJ2-5; weak D call: TRBD1 (8 bases). The length of the CDR3 is 15 residues. The V gene's germline CDR1 is MDHEN and CDR2 SYDVKM. V gave up 7 bases and J gave up 5 bases, with 20 bases separating them. The CDR3 nucleotides are TGTGCCAGCAAAAAAGGTGACAGGGGAGGGGAGACCCAGTACTTC. It yields the protein CASKKGDRGGETQYF.

The chain combines TRBV7-2 with TRBJ2-3; 8 bases match TRBD1. CDR3 size: 14 residues. With V trimmed by 5 bases and J by 0 bases, 1 base remained unmatched. Germline loops: CDR1 SGHTA, CDR2 FQGNSA. CDR3 DNA: TGTGCCAGCAGCCGACAGGGGAGCACAGATACGCAGTATTTT. It yields the protein CASSRQGSTDTQYF.

The chain is built from TRBV18 and TRBJ1-3, with TRBD1 as a possible D gene (5 bases). In germline, CDR1 is KGHSH, CDR2 LQKENI. Between the trimmed V and J ends, which lost 1 base and 0 bases, there was a span of 10 bases. The CDR3 loop spans 16 amino acids. The CDR3 coding sequence is TGTGCCAGCTCACCACAGAAGGACAACTCTGGAAACACCATATATTTT. Protein sequence: CASSPQKDNSGNTIYF.

This chain joins TRBV11-2 and TRBJ2-1, with 7 positions matching TRBD2. The CDR3 has 14 residues. The V gene's germline CDR1 is SGHAT and CDR2 FQNNGV. J was trimmed by 8 bases and V by 3 bases; bases with no gene match: 7. DNA of the CDR3: TGTGCCAGCAGCTTTCAGCGGGGAACCCATGAGCAGTTCTTC. Translation: CASSFQRGTHEQFF.

There are a few counts of this clone. The V and J genes are TRBV19 and TRBJ2-2, with TRBD2 as a possible D gene (6 bases). This CDR3 is 14 amino acids long. Trimming shortened V by 3 bases and J by 6 bases, and 11 bases separated the two germline ends. Germline assignment: CDR1 LNHDA and CDR2 SQIVND (reference sequence). The CDR3 loop reads CASSIGGASGELFF. CDR3 DNA sequence: TGTGCCAGTAGTATCGGGGGAGCGTCCGGGGAGCTGTTTTTT. The full variable domain, rest sourced from reference TRBV19 and TRBJ2-2, is DGGITQSPKYLFRKEGQNVTLSCEQNLNHDAMYWYRQDPGQGLRLIYYSQIVNDFQKGDIAEGYSVSREKKESFPLTVTSAQKNPTAFYLCASSIGGASGELFFGEGSRLTVL.

V gene TRBV29-1 combines with J gene TRBJ1-2, with D possibly matching TRBD1 (5 bases). Trimming removed 0 bases from V and 5 bases from J, with 10 bases in between. CDR1 and CDR2 from the germline V gene are SQVTM and ANQGSEA. CDR3 length: 13 amino acids. CDR3 loop: CSVEDYGGYGYTF. In nucleotides, the CDR3 is TGCAGCGTTGAAGATTATGGGGGGTATGGCTACACCTTC.

This clone was seen once. The V gene is TRBV5-1, the J gene TRBJ2-1; TRBD1 agrees at 10 bases. Per the germline V gene, CDR1 is SGHRS and CDR2 is YFSETQ. After removal of 4 bases from V and 2 bases from J, the junction contained 3 bases not matched to a gene. The CDR3 covers 15 residues. The CDR3 DNA sequence: TGCGCCAGCAGCCTCGGACAGGGGGCCTACAATGAGCAGTTCTTC. This gives the protein CASSLGQGAYNEQFF.

This chain links TRBV7-3 with TRBJ1-2; 9 bases map to TRBD1. Germline V gene lookup returns CDR1 SGHTA and CDR2 FQGTGA. The CDR3 totals 14 residues. With 5 bases clipped from V and 8 bases from J, the junction kept 9 bases outside the gene matches. CDR3: CASSPSPGQGGYTF. As DNA, the CDR3 is TGTGCCAGCAGCCCGAGCCCGGGACAGGGCGGCTACACCTTC. The variable domain in full, completed from reference TRBV7-3 and TRBJ1-2, reads GAGVSQTPSNKVTEKGKYVELRCDPISGHTALYWYRQSLGQGPEFLIYFQGTGAADDSGLPNDRFFAVRPEGSVSTLKIQRTERGDSAVYLCASSPSPGQGGYTFGSGTRLTVV.

The chain recombines TRBV9 with TRBJ2-4, with a possible D match to TRBD2 (5 bases). Germline lookup yields CDR1 SGDLS and CDR2 YYNGEE. The germline V and J ends were trimmed by 3 bases and 7 bases, with 17 bases remaining between them. The CDR3 extends over 15 amino acids. CDR3 bases: TGTGCCAGCAGCGGACGAGCGGCTAGCTGGAACATTCAGTACTTC. Its protein product is CASSGRAASWNIQYF.

This chain uses TRBV7-9 with TRBJ1-2; TRBD1 might be the D (6 bases). The V end lost 1 base, the J end lost 2 bases, and 8 bases lay between the germline ends. The CDR3 sequence is 14 residues long. CDR1 is SEHNR and CDR2 is FQNEAQ in the germline V gene (reference sequence). CDR3 sequence (DNA): TGTGCCAGCAGCTTAGACAGGGCAAACTATGGCTACACCTTC. Encoded protein: CASSLDRANYGYTF.

Turning to this clone: In the same sample, other DNA sequences code for this CDR3. J is TRBJ2-7 and V is TRBV5-6, with 8 positions matching TRBD1. CDR1 and CDR2 from the germline V gene are SGHDT and YYEEEE. V dropped 4 bases and J dropped 7; count of bases not matched to a gene: 10. The CDR3 is made up of 14 amino acids. The DNA for the CDR3 is TGTGCCAGCAGCGTGGACAGGGAATCAGAAGAGCAGTACTTC. It specifies CASSVDRESEEQYF.

The genes are TRBV6-4 and TRBJ2-2, with 7 bases aligning to TRBD1. Germline V gene sequence: CDR1 MRHNA, CDR2 SNTAGT. CDR3 size: 14 residues. The junction had 8 bases not matched to a gene; V was cut back by 6 bases and J by 7 bases. CDR3 sequence (DNA): TGTGCCAGCAGGCCGGGACAGCTCGGCGGGGAGCTGTTTTTT. As protein: CASRPGQLGGELFF.

The rearrangement uses TRBV5-6 and TRBJ2-1; possibly TRBD1 for D (6 bases). The CDR3 has 16 residues. Germline V gives CDR1 SGHDT, CDR2 YYEEEE. V was trimmed by 3 bases and J by 1 base, leaving 14 bases between them. The CDR3 DNA sequence: TGTGCCAGCAGCTCAGGGGTTGGGGCATCCTACAATGAGCAGTTCTTC. Translating gives CASSSGVGASYNEQFF. The full variable domain, with the rest looked up from reference TRBV5-6 and TRBJ2-1, is DAGVTQSPTHLIKTRGQQVTLRCSPKSGHDTVSWYQQALGQGPQFIFQYYEEEERQRGNFPDRFSGHQFPNYSSELNVNALLLGDSALYLCASSSGVGASYNEQFFGPGTRLTVL.

The chain recombines TRBV7-9 with TRBJ1-2; TRBD1 aligns across 9 bases. V lost 5 bases and J lost 5; bases outside the gene matches: 6. The length of the CDR3 is 14 residues. The germline gives CDR1 SEHNR, CDR2 FQNEAQ (reference sequence). CDR3 nucleotide sequence: TGTGCCAGCAGCCCGGAAGGACAGGGGTATGGCTACACCTTC. Translated: CASSPEGQGYGYTF.

The table lists this clone with a count of one. The chain recombines TRBV2 with TRBJ2-7, with 9 bases that match TRBD1. CDR3 length equals 14 residues. Germline CDR1 reads SNHLY; CDR2 reads FYNNEI. The V segment lost 6 bases and the J segment 2 bases; nucleotides outside the gene matches: 5. The chain's CDR3 is CASSPRQGAYEQYF. For the CDR3, the DNA is TGTGCCAGCAGCCCCCGACAGGGGGCCTACGAGCAGTACTTC.

The chain has TRBV19 and TRBJ2-3; the D is unclear. This CDR3 has 15 amino acids. Trimming removed 4 bases from V and 2 bases from J, with 13 bases in between. The V gene's germline CDR1 is LNHDA and CDR2 SQIVND (reference sequence). This CDR3 reads CASSTNAGPTDTQYF. CDR3 nucleotide sequence: TGTGCCAGTAGTACCAACGCAGGCCCCACAGATACGCAGTATTTT.

The chain is built from TRBV21-1 and TRBJ2-6; no DNA check was done on the table's D call, TRBD2. TRBV21-1 has pseudogene status. This CDR3 has 17 residues. In nucleotides, the CDR3 is TGTGCCAGCAGCAAAGAAGGAGAGTACTCTGGGGCCAACGTCCTGACTTTC. It is translated as CASSKEGEYSGANVLTF.

The chain recombines TRBV6-9 with TRBJ2-5, with TRBD2 as a possible D gene (6 bases). CDR3 length: 13 residues. Trimming took off 8 bases at V and 2 bases at J, with 12 bases between the two ends. Germline V gene data show CDR1 as MNHGY and CDR2 as SVAAGI. CDR3 loop: CASSTGTQETQYF. CDR3 in DNA: TGTGCCAGCTCGACGGGGACTCAAGAGACCCAGTACTTC.

The chain joins TRBV5-1 to TRBJ2-1; 9 bases line up with TRBD2. V trimming: 1 base; J trimming: 6 bases; junction bases outside the gene matches: 17. Per germline, CDR1 SGHRS and CDR2 YFSETQ. CDR3 length: 19 residues. The CDR3 loop reads CASSLSAGGPHPHPNEQFF. The DNA of the CDR3 is TGCGCCAGCAGCTTGTCAGCGGGGGGCCCCCACCCCCACCCCAATGAGCAGTTCTTC.

The rearrangement uses TRBV5-6 and TRBJ1-1, with 8 bases fitting TRBD1. Unmatched junction bases numbered 7, after V lost 3 bases and J lost 3 bases. The CDR3 covers 15 residues. The germline V gene has CDR1 SGHDT and CDR2 YYEEEE. The CDR3 bases are TGTGCCAGCAGCTATCCGGGACAGGTCCACACTGAAGCTTTCTTT. Its protein product is CASSYPGQVHTEAFF.

The CDR3 spells CASSLLLAGSYNEQFF. CDR3 DNA sequence: TGTGCCAGCAGCTTACTATTAGCGGGCTCTTACAATGAGCAGTTCTTC. The gene calls are TRBV11-2 and TRBJ2-1; 7 bases match TRBD2. Germline V gene data show CDR1 as SGHAT and CDR2 as FQNNGV. This CDR3 region has 16 residues. Losses at the gene ends were 2 bases for V and 4 bases for J; bases not matched to a gene: 8.

The CDR3 here is CAWSVLSGRTDTQYF. The CDR3 nucleotides are TGTGCCTGGAGTGTACTGTCAGGGCGCACAGATACGCAGTATTTT. V is TRBV30 and J is TRBJ2-3, with a weak D call TRBD1 (5 bases). The V gene lost 0 bases and the J gene lost 1 base, with 11 bases spanning the gap. The length of the CDR3 is 15 residues. CDR1 is GTSNPN and CDR2 is SVGIG in the germline V gene (reference sequence).

The gene calls are TRBV5-6 and TRBJ2-7; D remains unclear. Trimming removed 0 bases at V and 2 bases at J, with 9 bases between. Per germline, CDR1 SGHDT and CDR2 YYEEEE. This CDR3 region has 14 residues. The CDR3 here is CASSLGANPYEQYF. As DNA, the CDR3 is TGTGCCAGCAGCTTGGGGGCAAATCCCTACGAGCAGTACTTC.

This clone was seen a few times. V gene TRBV11-1 combines with J gene TRBJ1-6; D may be TRBD1 (5 bases). Germline CDR1 and CDR2: SGHAT and FQDESV (reference sequence). The CDR3 runs 16 residues. Trimming removed 4 bases at V and 10 bases at J, with 20 bases between. CDR3 protein: CASSSDRNPGKSPLHF. The CDR3 DNA reads as TGTGCCAGCAGCTCTGACAGAAATCCCGGCAAATCACCCCTCCACTTT.

J is TRBJ1-4 and V is TRBV4-1; 7 bases agree with TRBD1. CDR3 length equals 14 residues. Trimming cost V 4 bases and J 8 bases; bases outside gene matches: 7. Germline CDR1 is MGHRA and CDR2 is YSYEKL. The CDR3 here is CASSRQGFDEKLFF. CDR3 nucleotide sequence: TGCGCCAGCAGCCGACAGGGTTTCGACGAAAAACTGTTTTTT.

This chain joins TRBV11-1 and TRBJ2-7; 9 bases line up with TRBD1. Trimming at V came to 4 bases and at J to 4 bases, leaving 11 bases not matched to a gene. Per the germline V gene, CDR1 is SGHAT and CDR2 is FQDESV (reference sequence). CDR3 length: 16 residues. The CDR3 reads CASSSNPGQGIYEQYF. The CDR3 nucleotides are TGTGCCAGCAGCTCCAACCCGGGACAGGGCATTTACGAGCAGTACTTC.

This sequence joins TRBV4-2 and TRBJ2-3, with D perhaps matching TRBD2 (6 bases). CDR1 is LGHNA and CDR2 is YNFKEQ in the germline V gene. Trimming left V 0 bases short and J 4 bases short, with 11 bases between. CDR3 size: 15 residues. As DNA, the CDR3 is TGTGCCAGCAGCCAAGATCGGGCGGGGCCAGATACGCAGTATTTT. It translates to CASSQDRAGPDTQYF.